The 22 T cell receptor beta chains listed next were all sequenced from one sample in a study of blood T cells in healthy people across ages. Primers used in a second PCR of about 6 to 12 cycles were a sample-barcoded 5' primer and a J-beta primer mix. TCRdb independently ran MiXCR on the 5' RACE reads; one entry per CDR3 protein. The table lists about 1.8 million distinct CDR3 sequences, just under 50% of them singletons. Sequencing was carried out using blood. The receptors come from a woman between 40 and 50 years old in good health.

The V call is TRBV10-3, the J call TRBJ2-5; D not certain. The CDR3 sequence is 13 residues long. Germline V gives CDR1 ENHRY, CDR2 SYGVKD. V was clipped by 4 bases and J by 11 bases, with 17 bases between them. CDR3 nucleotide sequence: TGTGCCATCAGTGGAGGAAGAAACAATGAGCAGTACTTC. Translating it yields CAISGGRNNEQYF.

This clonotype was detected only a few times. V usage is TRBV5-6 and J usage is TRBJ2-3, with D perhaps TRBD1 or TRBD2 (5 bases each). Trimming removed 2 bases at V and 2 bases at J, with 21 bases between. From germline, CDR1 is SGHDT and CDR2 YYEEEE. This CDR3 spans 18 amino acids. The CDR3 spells CASSLLVGDPVDTDTQYF. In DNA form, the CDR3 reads TGTGCCAGCAGCTTATTAGTGGGGGATCCGGTGGACACAGATACGCAGTATTTT.

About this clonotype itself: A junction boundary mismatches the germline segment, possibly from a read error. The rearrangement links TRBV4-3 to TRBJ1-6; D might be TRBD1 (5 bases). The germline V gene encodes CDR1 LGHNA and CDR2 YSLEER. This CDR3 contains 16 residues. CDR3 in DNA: TGCGCCAGCAGCCAAGATGGGACCCTGGGGAATTCAGCCCTCCACTTT. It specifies CASSQDGTLGNSALHF.

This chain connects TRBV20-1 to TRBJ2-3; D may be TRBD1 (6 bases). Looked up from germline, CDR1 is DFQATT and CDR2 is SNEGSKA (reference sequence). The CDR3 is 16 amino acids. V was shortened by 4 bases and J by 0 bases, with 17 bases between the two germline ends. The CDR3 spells CSAKGGTDVSTDTQYF. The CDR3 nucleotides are TGCAGTGCTAAAGGGGGTACGGATGTTAGCACAGATACGCAGTATTTT.

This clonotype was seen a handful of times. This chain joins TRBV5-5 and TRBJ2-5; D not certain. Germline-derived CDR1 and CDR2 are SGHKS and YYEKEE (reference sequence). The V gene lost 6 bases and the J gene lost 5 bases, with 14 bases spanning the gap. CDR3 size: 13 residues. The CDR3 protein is CASNQIAVETQYF. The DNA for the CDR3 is TGTGCCAGCAACCAAATCGCGGTGGAGACCCAGTACTTC.

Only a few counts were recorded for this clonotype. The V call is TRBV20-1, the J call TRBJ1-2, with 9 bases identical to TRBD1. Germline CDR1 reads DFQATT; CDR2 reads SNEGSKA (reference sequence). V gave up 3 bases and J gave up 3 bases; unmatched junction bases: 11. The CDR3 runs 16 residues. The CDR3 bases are TGCAGTGCTAGCGGACAGGGGAAGGGAGTCGACTATGGCTACACCTTC. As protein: CSASGQGKGVDYGYTF.

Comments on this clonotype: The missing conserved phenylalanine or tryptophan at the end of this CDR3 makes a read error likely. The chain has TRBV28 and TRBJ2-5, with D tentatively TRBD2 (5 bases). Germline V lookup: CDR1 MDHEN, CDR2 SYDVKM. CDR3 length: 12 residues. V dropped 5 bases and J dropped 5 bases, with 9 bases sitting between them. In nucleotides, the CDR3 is TGTGCCAGCAGTGTTTCGGGGGAGACCCAGTACTTA. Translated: CASSVSGETQYL.

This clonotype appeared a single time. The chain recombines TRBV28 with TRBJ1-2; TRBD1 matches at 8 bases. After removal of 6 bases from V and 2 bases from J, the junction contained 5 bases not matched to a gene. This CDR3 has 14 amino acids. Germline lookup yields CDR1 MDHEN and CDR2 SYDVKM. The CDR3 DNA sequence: TGTGCCAGCAGAGGACAGGGCTACAACTATGGCTACACCTTC. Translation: CASRGQGYNYGYTF.

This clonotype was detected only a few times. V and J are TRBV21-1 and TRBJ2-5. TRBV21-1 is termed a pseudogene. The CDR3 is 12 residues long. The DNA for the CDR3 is TGTGCCAGCAGCAAAGGTTCTCGTGAGCAGTACTTC. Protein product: CASSKGSREQYF.

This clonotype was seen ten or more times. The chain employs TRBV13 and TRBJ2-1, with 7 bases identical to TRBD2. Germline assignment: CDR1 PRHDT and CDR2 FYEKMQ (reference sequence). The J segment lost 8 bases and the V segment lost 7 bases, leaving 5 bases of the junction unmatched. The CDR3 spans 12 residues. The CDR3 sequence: CASTQGRDEQFF. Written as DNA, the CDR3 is TGTGCCAGCACCCAAGGGAGGGATGAGCAGTTCTTC.

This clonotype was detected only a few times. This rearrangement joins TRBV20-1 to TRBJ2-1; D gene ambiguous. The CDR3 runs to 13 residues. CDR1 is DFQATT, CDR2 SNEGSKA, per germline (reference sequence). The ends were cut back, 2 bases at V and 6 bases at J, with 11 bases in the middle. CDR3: CSARSSTVNEQFF. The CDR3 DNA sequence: TGCAGTGCTAGATCCTCGACTGTCAATGAGCAGTTCTTC.

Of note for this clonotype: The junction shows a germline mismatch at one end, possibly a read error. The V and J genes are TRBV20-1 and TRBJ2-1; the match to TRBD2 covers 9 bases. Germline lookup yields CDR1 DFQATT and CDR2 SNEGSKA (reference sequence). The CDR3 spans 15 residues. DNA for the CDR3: TGCAGTGCTGGAGATGCGGGGGGGGCCTACAATGAGCAGTTCTTC. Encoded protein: CSAGDAGGAYNEQFF.

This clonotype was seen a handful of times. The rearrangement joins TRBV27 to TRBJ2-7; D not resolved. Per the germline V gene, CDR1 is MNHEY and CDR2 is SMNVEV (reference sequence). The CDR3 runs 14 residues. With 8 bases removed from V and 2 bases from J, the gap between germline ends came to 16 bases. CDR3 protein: CASSERRPAYEQYF. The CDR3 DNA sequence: TGTGCCAGCTCCGAGAGACGGCCGGCCTACGAGCAGTACTTC.

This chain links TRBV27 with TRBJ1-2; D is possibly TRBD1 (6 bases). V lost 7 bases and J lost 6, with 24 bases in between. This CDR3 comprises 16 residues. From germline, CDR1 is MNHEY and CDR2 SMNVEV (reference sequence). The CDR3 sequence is CASNNHRAFNSDGYTF. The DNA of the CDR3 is TGTGCCAGCAATAATCACAGGGCGTTCAACTCCGATGGCTACACCTTC.

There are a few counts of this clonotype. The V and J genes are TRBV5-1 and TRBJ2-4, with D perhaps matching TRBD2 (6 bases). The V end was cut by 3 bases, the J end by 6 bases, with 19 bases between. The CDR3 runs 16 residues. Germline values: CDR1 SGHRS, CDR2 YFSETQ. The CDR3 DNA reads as TGCGCCAGCAGCTCTACCAGGGCGCGGGAAATAAACATTCAGTACTTC. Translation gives CASSSTRAREINIQYF. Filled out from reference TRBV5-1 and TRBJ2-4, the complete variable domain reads KAGVTQTPRYLIKTRGQQVTLSCSPISGHRSVSWYQQTPGQGLQFLFEYFSETQRNKGNFPGRFSGRQFSNSRSEMNVSTLELGDSALYLCASSSTRAREINIQYFGAGTRLSVL.

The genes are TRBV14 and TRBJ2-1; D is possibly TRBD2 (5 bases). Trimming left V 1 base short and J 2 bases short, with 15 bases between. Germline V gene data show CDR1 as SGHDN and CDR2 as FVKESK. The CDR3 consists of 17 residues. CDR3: CASSQVRDAGPYNEQFF. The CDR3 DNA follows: TGTGCCAGCAGCCAAGTGCGAGACGCGGGCCCCTACAATGAGCAGTTCTTC.

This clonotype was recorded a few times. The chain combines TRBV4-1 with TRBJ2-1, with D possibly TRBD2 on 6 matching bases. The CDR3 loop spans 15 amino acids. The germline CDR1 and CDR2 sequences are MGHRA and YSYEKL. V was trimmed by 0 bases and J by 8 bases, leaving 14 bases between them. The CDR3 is CASSQEEGRVDEQFF. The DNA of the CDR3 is TGCGCCAGCAGCCAAGAGGAGGGCAGGGTAGATGAGCAGTTCTTC.

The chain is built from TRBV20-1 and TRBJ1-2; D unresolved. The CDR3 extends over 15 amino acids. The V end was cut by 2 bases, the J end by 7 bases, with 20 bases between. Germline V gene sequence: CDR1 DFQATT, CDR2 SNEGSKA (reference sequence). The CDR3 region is CSARSLGQMYVGYTF. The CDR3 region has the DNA TGCAGTGCTAGAAGCCTCGGGCAGATGTATGTTGGCTACACCTTC.

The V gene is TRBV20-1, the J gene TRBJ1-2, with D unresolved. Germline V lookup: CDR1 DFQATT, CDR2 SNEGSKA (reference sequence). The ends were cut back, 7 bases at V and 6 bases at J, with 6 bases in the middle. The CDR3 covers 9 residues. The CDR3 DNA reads TGCAGTGATAGGGATGGCTACACCTTC. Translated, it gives CSDRDGYTF.

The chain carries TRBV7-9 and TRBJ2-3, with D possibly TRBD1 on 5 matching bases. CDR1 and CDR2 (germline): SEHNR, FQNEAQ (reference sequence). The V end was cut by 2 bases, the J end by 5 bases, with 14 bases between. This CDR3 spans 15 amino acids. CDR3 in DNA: TGTGCCAGCAGCTTAAATCAGGGTGCACAAGATACGCAGTATTTT. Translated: CASSLNQGAQDTQYF.

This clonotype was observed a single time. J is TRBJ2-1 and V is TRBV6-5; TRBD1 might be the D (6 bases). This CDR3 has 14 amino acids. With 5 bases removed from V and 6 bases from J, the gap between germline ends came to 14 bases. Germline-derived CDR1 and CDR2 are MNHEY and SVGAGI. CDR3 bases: TGTGCCAGCAGTGACCCCAACAGGGTCAATGAGCAGTTCTTC. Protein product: CASSDPNRVNEQFF.

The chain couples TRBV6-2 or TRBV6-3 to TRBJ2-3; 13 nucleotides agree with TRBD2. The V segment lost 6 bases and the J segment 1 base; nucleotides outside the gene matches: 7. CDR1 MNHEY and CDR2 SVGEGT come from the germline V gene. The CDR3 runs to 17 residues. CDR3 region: CASRKRLAGGRTDTQYF. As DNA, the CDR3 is TGTGCCAGCAGAAAGAGACTAGCGGGGGGACGCACAGATACGCAGTATTTT.